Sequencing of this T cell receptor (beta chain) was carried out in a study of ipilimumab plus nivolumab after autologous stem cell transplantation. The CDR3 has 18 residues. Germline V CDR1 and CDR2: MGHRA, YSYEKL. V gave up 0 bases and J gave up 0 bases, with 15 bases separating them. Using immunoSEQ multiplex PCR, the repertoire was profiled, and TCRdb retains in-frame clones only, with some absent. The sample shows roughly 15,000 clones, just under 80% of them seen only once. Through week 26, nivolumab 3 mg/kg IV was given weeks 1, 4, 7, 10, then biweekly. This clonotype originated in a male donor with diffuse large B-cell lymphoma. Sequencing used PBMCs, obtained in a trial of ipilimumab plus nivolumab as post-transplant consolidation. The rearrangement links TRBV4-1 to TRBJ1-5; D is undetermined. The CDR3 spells CASSQDYGRPNSNQPQHF. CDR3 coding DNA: TGCGCCAGCAGCCAAGATTACGGCAGGCCTAATAGCAATCAGCCCCAGCATTTT.